This TCR beta chain appears in the sequencing data of a study of CXCR3-negative and CXCR3-positive naive CD8 T cells. Libraries of TRB cDNA were made by 5' RACE and carried UMIs. TCRdb re-called the 5' RACE reads, yielding one record per CDR3 amino acid sequence without DNA. Here the sample table reports approximately 70,000 distinct CDR3 sequences. The TCR sequence derives from a human donor in good health. Some clones in this sample may be carry-over from other donors' samples. Input material: naive CXCR3- CD8+ T cells from blood. The subset: CD45RO-CCR7+CD27+CD95- naive CD8+ T cells lacking CXCR3 (TNR3-).

CDR3 residues: CASSQDLGQGIYGYTF. The gene calls are TRBV4-2 and TRBJ1-2; as DNA is missing, the TRBD1 call by TCRdb cannot be tested. The CDR3 runs 16 residues. Germline values: CDR1 LGHNA, CDR2 YNFKEQ.